Listed here is a single T cell receptor (beta chain). As handled by the study authors: Amplifying reference gene primers gave estimates of nucleated cell counts. Method: immunoSEQ multiplex PCR; TCRdb's copy keeps in-frame clones and lacks some. For V, J and clone size, that table is used; D and trimming come from the DNA. Of some 180,000 clones in the sample, 75% to 90% were seen once. This sample is drawn from a study of blood T cell repertoires in COVID-19. About the research overall: Nucleic acid was either cDNA or gDNA, and it came from T cells, B-cell-depleted T cells, or PBMCs.

V lost 0 bases and J 8 bases, leaving 4 bases between the germline ends. Looked up from germline, CDR1 is LNHNV and CDR2 is YYDKDF (reference sequence). This CDR3 has 11 amino acids. The specimen sequenced was peripheral blood. The receptor's source is a man between 60 and 75 years old with acute or convalescent COVID-19. This chain connects TRBV15 to TRBJ1-1, with D hard to call. Here the CDR3 reads CATSRELEAFF. The CDR3 DNA reads TGTGCCACCAGCAGAGAATTAGAAGCTTTCTTT.